This T cell receptor beta chain was identified in a study of blood T cell repertoires in COVID-19. The table came from immunoSEQ multiplex PCR; TCRdb's copy has only in-frame clones and leaves some out. The table includes some 66,000 clones, 70% to 90% detected once. The V segment lost 2 bases and the J segment 1 base; nucleotides outside the gene matches: 0. The CDR3 runs to 16 residues. Germline V lookup: CDR1 SGHRS, CDR2 YFSETQ. This receptor was taken from a woman aged 55-75 years with acute or convalescent COVID-19. This rearrangement joins TRBV5-1 to TRBJ2-2, with 12 bases that match TRBD2. The source material was peripheral blood. The CDR3 coding sequence is TGCGCCAGCAGCTTACTAGCGGGGGGGAACACCGGGGAGCTGTTTTTT. Protein sequence: CASSLLAGGNTGELFF.